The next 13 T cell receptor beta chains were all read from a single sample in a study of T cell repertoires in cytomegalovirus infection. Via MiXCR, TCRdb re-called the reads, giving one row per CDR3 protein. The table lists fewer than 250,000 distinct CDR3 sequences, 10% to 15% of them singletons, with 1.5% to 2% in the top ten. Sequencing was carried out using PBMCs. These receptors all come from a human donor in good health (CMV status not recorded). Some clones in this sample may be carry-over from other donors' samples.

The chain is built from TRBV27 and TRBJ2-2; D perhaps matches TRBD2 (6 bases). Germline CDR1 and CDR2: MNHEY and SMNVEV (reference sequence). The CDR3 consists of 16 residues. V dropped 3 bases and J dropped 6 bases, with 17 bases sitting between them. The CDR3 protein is CASSLVGGILAGELFF. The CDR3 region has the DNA TGTGCCAGCAGTTTGGTCGGCGGGATTCTGGCCGGGGAGCTGTTTTTT.

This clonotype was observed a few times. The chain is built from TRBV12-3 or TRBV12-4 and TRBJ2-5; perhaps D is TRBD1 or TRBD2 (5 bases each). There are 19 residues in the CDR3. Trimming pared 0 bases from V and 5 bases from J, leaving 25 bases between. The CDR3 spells CASSLAASGQGRKRETQYF. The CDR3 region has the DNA TGTGCCAGCAGTTTAGCCGCGAGTGGGCAGGGACGGAAACGGGAGACCCAGTACTTC.

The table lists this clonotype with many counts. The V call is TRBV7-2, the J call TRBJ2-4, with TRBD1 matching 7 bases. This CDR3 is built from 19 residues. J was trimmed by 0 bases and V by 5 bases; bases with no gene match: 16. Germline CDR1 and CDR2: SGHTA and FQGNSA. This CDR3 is CASSDPTGVTVLAKNIQYF. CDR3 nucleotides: TGTGCCAGCAGCGATCCCACAGGGGTGACCGTACTAGCCAAAAACATTCAGTACTTC.

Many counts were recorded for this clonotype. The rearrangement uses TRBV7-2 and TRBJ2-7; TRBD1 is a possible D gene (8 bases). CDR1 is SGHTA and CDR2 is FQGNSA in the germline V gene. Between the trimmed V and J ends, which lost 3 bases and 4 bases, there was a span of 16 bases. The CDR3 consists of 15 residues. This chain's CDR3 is CASSFPTGGGYEQYF. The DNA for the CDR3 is TGTGCCAGCAGCTTCCCTACAGGGGGAGGGTACGAGCAGTACTTC.

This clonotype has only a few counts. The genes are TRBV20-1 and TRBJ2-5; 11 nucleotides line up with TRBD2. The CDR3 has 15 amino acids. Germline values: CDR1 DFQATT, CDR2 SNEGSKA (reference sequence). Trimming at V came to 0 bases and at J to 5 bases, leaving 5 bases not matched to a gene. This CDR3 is CSARDSGRAAETQYF. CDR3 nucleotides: TGCAGTGCTAGAGATAGCGGGAGGGCCGCGGAGACCCAGTACTTC.

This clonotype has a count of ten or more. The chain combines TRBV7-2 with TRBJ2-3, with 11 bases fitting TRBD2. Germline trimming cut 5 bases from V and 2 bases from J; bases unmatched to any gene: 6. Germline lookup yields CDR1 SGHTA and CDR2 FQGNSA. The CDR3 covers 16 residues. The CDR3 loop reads CASSPRLAGTTDTQYF. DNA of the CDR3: TGTGCCAGCAGCCCAAGACTAGCGGGGACCACAGATACGCAGTATTTT.

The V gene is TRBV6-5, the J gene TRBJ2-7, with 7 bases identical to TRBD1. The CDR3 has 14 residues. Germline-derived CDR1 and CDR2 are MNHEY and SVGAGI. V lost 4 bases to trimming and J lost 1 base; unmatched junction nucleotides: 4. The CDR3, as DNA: TGTGCCAGCAGTTTACAGGACAGGTCCTACGAGCAGTACTTC. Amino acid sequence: CASSLQDRSYEQYF.

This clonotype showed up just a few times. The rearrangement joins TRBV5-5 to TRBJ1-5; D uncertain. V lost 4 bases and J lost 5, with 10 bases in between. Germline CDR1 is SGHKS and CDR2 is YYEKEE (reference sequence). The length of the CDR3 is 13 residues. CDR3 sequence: CASSTWMDQPQHF. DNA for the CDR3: TGTGCCAGCAGCACCTGGATGGATCAGCCCCAGCATTTT.

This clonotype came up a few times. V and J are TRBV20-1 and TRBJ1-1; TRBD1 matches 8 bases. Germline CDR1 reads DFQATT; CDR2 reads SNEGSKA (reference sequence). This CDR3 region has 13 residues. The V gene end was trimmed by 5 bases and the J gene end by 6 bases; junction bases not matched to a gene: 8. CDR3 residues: CSAGGQDDAEAFF. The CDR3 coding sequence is TGCAGTGCTGGGGGACAGGATGATGCTGAAGCTTTCTTT.

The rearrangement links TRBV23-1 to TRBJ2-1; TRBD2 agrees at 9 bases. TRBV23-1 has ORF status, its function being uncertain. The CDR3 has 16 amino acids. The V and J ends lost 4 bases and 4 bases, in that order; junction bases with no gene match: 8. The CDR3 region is CASSRVAGVSYNEQFF. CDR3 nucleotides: TGCGCCAGCAGTCGCGTAGCGGGAGTATCATACAATGAGCAGTTCTTC.

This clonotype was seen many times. The CDR3 DNA sequence: TGTGCCAGCAGCTCAGGGGGGGAGGGCTACTCCTACGAGCAGTACTTC. This encodes CASSSGGEGYSYEQYF. V usage is TRBV28 and J usage is TRBJ2-7, with D tentatively TRBD1 or TRBD2 (7 bases each). The CDR3 runs 16 residues. In germline, CDR1 is MDHEN, CDR2 SYDVKM. V shed 6 bases and J shed 0 bases, with 18 bases lying between them.

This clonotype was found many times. The CDR3 sequence: CASSLHDRGNSPLHF. DNA of the CDR3: TGTGCCAGCAGCTTACACGACAGGGGTAATTCACCCCTCCACTTT. The gene calls are TRBV7-2 and TRBJ1-6, with 8 bases identical to TRBD1. The length of the CDR3 is 15 residues. Germline CDR1 reads SGHTA; CDR2 reads FQGNSA. V trimming: 2 bases; J trimming: 6 bases; junction bases outside the gene matches: 3.

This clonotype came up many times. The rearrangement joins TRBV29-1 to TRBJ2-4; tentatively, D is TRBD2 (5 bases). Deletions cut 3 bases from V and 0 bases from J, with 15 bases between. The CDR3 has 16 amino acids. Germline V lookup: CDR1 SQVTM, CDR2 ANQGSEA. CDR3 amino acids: CSVEFGGRLAKNIQYF. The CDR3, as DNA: TGCAGCGTTGAGTTTGGCGGGCGTCTAGCCAAAAACATTCAGTACTTC.